This T cell receptor (beta chain) was captured in a study of early T cells in non-severe SARS-CoV-2 infection. Broader study findings: Missing private and CD4 specificities, VDJdb matching favored anti-spike CD8 responses.

This CDR3 is built from 15 residues. Germline V gene data show CDR1 as SGHDN and CDR2 as FVKESK. Deletions cut 4 bases from V and 3 bases from J, with 15 bases between. TCRdb fed the 5' RACE reads into MiXCR, producing one record per CDR3 protein. The sample yields 110,000 or so distinct CDR3 sequences, around 10% seen once. This clonotype occurred a few times. Its antigen is currently unknown. V usage is TRBV14 and J usage is TRBJ1-2; possibly TRBD1 for D (5 bases). Sequences were obtained from whole blood. The origin of this receptor is an adult who was a healthcare worker with PCR-confirmed SARS-CoV-2 infection or an uninfected control (not recorded which). The CDR3 bases are TGTGCCAGCAGCCGAGGGCCAGGGACCGACTATGGCTACACCTTC. It translates to CASSRGPGTDYGYTF.